This TCR beta chain is from a study of cytomegalovirus exposure and HLA in healthy donors. It was with 60 Vbeta and 13 Jbeta primers that the PCR ran. Profiling relied on immunoSEQ multiplex PCR, and the TCRdb table lists in-frame clones only, not all of them. The sample holds some 190,000 clones, roughly 83% seen once. About this clone itself: Its specificity is not known.

Study results and limitations: In a later analysis, donors in an Asian-associated ancestry cluster reportedly had fewer N-insertions in productive TCRs than the cohort mean.

The material sequenced was PBMCs. The receptor was isolated from a woman aged 50 to 60 in good health and CMV-seronegative.

The CDR3 coding sequence is TGTGCCAGCAGCCCGGGGTCAGCTAACATTCAGTACTTC. This gives the protein CASSPGSANIQYF. The rearrangement links TRBV6-4 to TRBJ2-4; TRBD2 is a possible D gene (5 bases). The CDR3 contains 13 residues. Germline lookup yields CDR1 MRHNA and CDR2 SNTAGT. Between the trimmed V and J ends, which lost 6 bases and 7 bases, there was a span of 13 bases.